The T cell receptor beta chain described here comes from a study of stem cell transplantation in POMP-related autoinflammatory disease. Study as a whole: Before transplant: CD4+ naive skewing, low CD8+ proportions, reduced cytokine secretion. Through one year post-transplant, neutrophils and platelets were 100% of graft donor origin. Findings and caveats of the study: Unique TRB V-J gene pairings were limited in number in patients with PRAID. PRAID patients trended toward lower TRB diversity and higher clonality in all analyzed T-cell subsets.

Profiled with immunoSEQ multiplex PCR; TCRdb holds only in-frame clones, not every one. The sample has over 2,000 clones, around 87% seen once. Germline CDR1 SGHDT, CDR2 YYEEEE. V lost 1 base, J lost 3 bases, and 20 bases lay in between. The CDR3 spans 18 residues. Details on this clone: Its antigen is unidentified.

The chain uses TRBV5-6 and TRBJ2-1; unclear D gene. The material sequenced was Tregs from PBMCs, taken after stem cell transplantation. The origin of this receptor is a human patient with POMP-related autoinflammation and immune dysregulation (PRAID). Some of these T cells may belong to the graft donor. CDR3 sequence reads: CASSLILTDPLHYNEQFF. In nucleotides, the CDR3 is TGTGCCAGCAGCTTGATTCTCACGGACCCACTCCACTACAATGAGCAGTTCTTC.